Listed below are T cell receptor beta chains from one sample, sequenced in a study of blood T cell repertoires in COVID-19. Measured with immunoSEQ multiplex PCR; TCRdb has only the in-frame clones, and not every one. The table shows around 75,000 clones, with around 89% occurring only once. The sequencing sample was made of peripheral blood. All receptors derive from a man in his sixties with acute or convalescent COVID-19. Each CDR3 is given with its conserved first and last residue. Fields, in order: CDR3 length, J gene, V gene, clone size, CDR3 protein. Only some rows state a clone size, as once, few, many or a class for expanded clones.

>14|TRBJ2-7|TRBV27|NA
CASSLEQAHYEQYF
>15|TRBJ1-1|TRBV5-1|NA
CASSLIAGHDTEAFF
>12|TRBJ1-2|TRBV25-1|NA
CASSGTVYGYTF
>16|TRBJ2-2|TRBV5-1|NA
CASSLRLAMSTGELFF
>18|TRBJ2-5|TRBV14|NA
CASSQETRRSGGGETQYF
>17|TRBJ2-3|TRBV6-2/TRBV6-3|NA
CASSDHRGTIRADTQYF
>14|TRBJ1-4|TRBV27|NA
CASSLSAPNEKLFF
>12|TRBJ1-2|TRBV5-8|NA
CASSLGQIGYTF
>17|TRBJ2-2|TRBV29-1|NA
CSVAGLAGGTNTGELFF
>15|TRBJ2-3|TRBV4-1|NA
CASSRLHRGQDTQYF
>16|TRBJ2-2|TRBV5-1|once
CASSLVGQGYTGELFF
>15|TRBJ2-2|TRBV19|NA
CASSITGGVTGELFF
>17|TRBJ1-2|TRBV21-1|NA
CASTATSRGSGYYGYTF
>15|TRBJ2-1|TRBV19|NA
CASSKESGTYNEQFF
>14|TRBJ2-2|TRBV7-2|few
CASSLDLGSGELFF
>14|TRBJ1-2|TRBV24-1|NA
CATSDHDRAHGYTF
>13|TRBJ2-3|TRBV14|NA
CASSPDRADTQYF
>12|TRBJ2-5|TRBV2|NA
CASRDRQETQYF
>18|TRBJ2-3|TRBV19|NA
CASSISLSGGTSTDTQYF
>14|TRBJ1-3|TRBV7-9|few
CASSLGTAGNTIYF
>17|TRBJ1-5|TRBV4-2|NA
CASSQIGQGDIIQPQHF
>14|TRBJ2-2|TRBV5-1|NA
CASFDTLNTGELFF
>16|TRBJ2-5|TRBV2|NA
CASSELAGPYQETQYF
>13|TRBJ1-6|TRBV7-9|NA
CASRQGYNSPLHF
>14|TRBJ1-5|TRBV30|NA
CAWSGSLGNQPQHF
>15|TRBJ2-2|TRBV7-9|NA
CASSPIQTGTGELFF
>14|TRBJ1-2|TRBV5-1|NA
CASSRRTGDDGYTF
>15|TRBJ1-2|TRBV7-9|NA
CASSLVEGFLYGYTF
>14|TRBJ2-3|TRBV7-2|few
CASSLVAGAYTQYF
>13|TRBJ1-6|TRBV6-4|NA
CATSTGINSPLHF
>15|TRBJ1-2|TRBV25-1|NA
CASSESLTGNYGYTF
>14|TRBJ1-6|TRBV9|NA
CASSVGGSNSPLHF
>15|TRBJ1-4|TRBV9|NA
CASSVGIGFNEKLFF
>15|TRBJ1-2|TRBV7-9|few
CASSTYGQGDYGYTF
>16|TRBJ2-7|TRBV7-8|NA
CASGLLQGAGSYEQYF
>12|TRBJ2-5|TRBV6-1|once
CASSEQVETQYF
>13|TRBJ1-2|TRBV29-1|NA
CSVDDRVGAGYTF
>15|TRBJ1-5|TRBV30|NA
CAWVGGDRINQPQHF
>14|TRBJ2-2|TRBV3-1/TRBV3-2|NA
CASRLALDTGELFF
>14|TRBJ2-7|TRBV29-1|NA
CSVTGVAGVYEQYF
>13|TRBJ2-5|TRBV19|NA
CASSMGRQETQYF
>15|TRBJ2-3|TRBV5-8|NA
CASSATGLGTDTQYF
>16|TRBJ1-6|TRBV5-8|NA
CASSFRPGGRNSPLHF
>17|TRBJ2-7|TRBV6-1|NA
CASSALALGQAKIEQYF
>19|TRBJ2-1|TRBV24-1|NA
CATSKVRREVESSYNEQFF
>18|TRBJ2-1|TRBV4-1|NA
CASSQEPDRIASYNEQFF
>16|TRBJ1-2|TRBV5-1|NA
CASSPEDYRALEGYTF
>13|TRBJ2-1|TRBV15|NA
CATSRAPRNEQFF
>14|TRBJ1-3|TRBV28|NA
CASSLQGIGNTIYF
>16|TRBJ2-2|TRBV7-2|NA
CASSPQEGSPTGELFF
>15|TRBJ1-5|TRBV27|NA
CASSLSGVANQPQHF
>16|TRBJ1-6|TRBV28|NA
CASSVGGGSYNSPLHF
>15|TRBJ2-2|TRBV9|NA
CASSVEGGVGGELFF
>12|TRBJ2-1|TRBV24-1|NA
CATGGQYNEQFF
>12|TRBJ2-1|TRBV7-3|NA
CASSHPGSRLFF